This paragraph covers one T cell receptor beta chain sequence. Its antigen is undetermined. This record belongs to a study of CD4 T cells in relation to SARS-CoV-2 and coronaviruses. Unexposed donor CD4+ T cells date from about 2010-2019, before the COVID-19 pandemic. The cells were cultured for 10 days before CD4+ T cells were isolated. This CDR3 contains 15 residues. Trimming left V 3 bases short and J 5 bases short, with 13 bases between. Germline CDR1 is LNHDA and CDR2 is SQIVND (reference sequence). Clones were read by immunoSEQ multiplex PCR, and TCRdb kept only the in-frame ones, dropping some. In the table there are about 24,000 clones, approximately 76% of which are singletons.

This receptor was taken from a human donor in good health. The rearrangement joins TRBV19 to TRBJ1-4; TRBD1 is a possible D gene (5 bases). The sample was CD4+ T cells from PBMCs, cultured in vitro. CDR3 protein: CASSILTALNEKLFF. In nucleotides, the CDR3 is TGTGCCAGTAGTATTCTGACAGCCCTGAATGAAAAACTGTTTTTT.